The rows below give T cell receptor beta chains drawn from one sample of a study of cytomegalovirus exposure and HLA in healthy donors. Measured with immunoSEQ multiplex PCR; TCRdb has only the in-frame clones, and not every one. The profile covers 180,000 or so clones, with around 68% appearing a single time and over 2.5% taken by the ten largest. Input material: PBMCs. All receptors come from a man aged 40-55 years in good health and CMV-seronegative. CDR3s include the opening cysteine and the closing phenylalanine or tryptophan.

J: TRBJ2-7; V: TRBV5-6; CDR3: CASSFGQMSYEQYF
J: TRBJ2-7; V: TRBV5-1; CDR3: CASSFGAPRGEDSYEQYF
J: TRBJ2-5; V: TRBV7-2; CDR3: CASRKGGGETQYF
J: TRBJ2-2; V: TRBV5-1; CDR3: CASSLDGIYTGELFF
J: TRBJ1-2; V: TRBV30; CDR3: CAWRQVNYGYTF
J: TRBJ2-3; V: TRBV5-1; CDR3: CASSQGTATDTQYF
J: TRBJ2-7; V: TRBV7-3; CDR3: CASSLGTASGQYF
J: TRBJ1-4; V: TRBV6-5; CDR3: CASSYPRDREGKLFF
J: TRBJ1-3; V: TRBV27; CDR3: CASSFRGSQGGNTIYF
J: TRBJ1-1; V: TRBV6-4; CDR3: CASRPGGGRDTEAFF
J: TRBJ1-2; V: TRBV29-1; CDR3: CSVEESQGNGYTF
J: -; V: TRBV7-9; CDR3: CASSLIQRQGGEQYF
J: TRBJ2-2; V: TRBV11-2; CDR3: CASSLERLNTGELFF
J: TRBJ1-1; V: TRBV6-1; CDR3: CASRRTDMNTEAFF
J: TRBJ1-5; V: TRBV15; CDR3: CATSTDRNYQPQHF
J: TRBJ1-6; V: TRBV18; CDR3: CASSASGADSPLHF
J: TRBJ2-7; V: TRBV19; CDR3: CASSMGTGTYEQYF
J: TRBJ1-3; V: TRBV6-1; CDR3: CATLDRVLGNTIYF
J: TRBJ2-3; V: TRBV5-1; CDR3: CASSQTIDTQYF
J: TRBJ1-6; V: TRBV9; CDR3: CASSVGTEATNSPLHF
J: TRBJ2-5; V: TRBV7-2; CDR3: CAILDRGQETQYF